Presented here are 3 T cell receptor beta chains from one specimen sequenced in a study of long-term antiretroviral therapy in people with HIV. A v3.0 immunoSEQ assay was performed at survey level. This table comes from immunoSEQ multiplex PCR, and its TCRdb copy is limited to in-frame clones, with some not included. The repertoire holds tens of thousands of clones, with 80% to 90% as singletons. The sequencing used unsorted PBMCs, collected 0.3 years after starting antiretroviral therapy. All receptors come from a man in his late teens or twenties with HIV.

The chain recombines TRBV7-6 with TRBJ1-1; D gene uncertain. Germline-derived CDR1 and CDR2 are SGHVS and FNYEAQ. The V gene lost 3 bases and the J gene lost 2 bases, with 16 bases spanning the gap. The CDR3 is 16 amino acids. CDR3 in DNA: TGTGCCAGCAGCTTTCCTCCATGGAGTGGAAACACTGAAGCTTTCTTT. Amino acid sequence: CASSFPPWSGNTEAFF. Variable domain in full (rest from reference TRBV7-6 and TRBJ1-1): GAGVSQSPRYKVTKRGQDVALRCDPISGHVSLYWYRQALGQGPEFLTYFNYEAQQDKSGLPNDRFSAERPEGSISTLTIQRTEQRDSAMYRCASSFPPWSGNTEAFFGQGTRLTVV.

The CDR3 spells CASSPGGMSTDTQYF. As DNA, the CDR3 is TGTGCCAGCAGCCCAGGGGGTATGAGCACAGATACGCAGTATTTT. The rearrangement links TRBV5-6 to TRBJ2-3; TRBD1 matches at 7 bases. Trimming took 4 bases from V and 0 from J; bases not matched to a gene: 5. Germline V lookup: CDR1 SGHDT, CDR2 YYEEEE. The CDR3 runs to 15 residues.

The CDR3 DNA is TGTGCCAGCAGCTTGCTGGGACTAGCGGGAGGAGTGGAGACCCAGTACTTC. Its translation: CASSLLGLAGGVETQYF. The chain has TRBV7-2 and TRBJ2-5, with 15 bases that match TRBD2. There are 17 residues in the CDR3. With V trimmed by 3 bases and J by 5 bases, 7 bases remained unmatched. In germline, CDR1 is SGHTA, CDR2 FQGNSA.